A single sample is the source of the 10 T cell receptor beta chains below, sequenced in a study of PD-L1 blockade in urothelial cancer. Method: immunoSEQ multiplex PCR; TCRdb's copy keeps in-frame clones and lacks some. The sample has 55,000 or so clones, roughly 84% seen once. Sequenced here: PBMCs, sampled around atezolizumab (anti-PD-L1) treatment. These receptors originate from a man in his forties with urothelial cancer.

The chain links TRBV25-1 to TRBJ1-2; no clear D gene. CDR3 length: 12 residues. V was cut by 8 bases and J by 8 bases, with 15 bases left in between. Germline loops: CDR1 MGHDK, CDR2 SYGVNS. The CDR3, as DNA: TGTGCCAGCTCGACTCCCGCGGGAGGCTACACCTTC. This codes for CASSTPAGGYTF.

The chain couples TRBV5-6 to TRBJ2-1, with 7 bases lining up with TRBD2. This CDR3 is built from 16 residues. J lost 0 bases, V lost 0 bases, and 3 bases had no gene match. Germline assignment: CDR1 SGHDT and CDR2 YYEEEE. The CDR3 protein is CASSLGLASSYNEQFF. The CDR3 DNA follows: TGTGCCAGCAGCTTGGGACTAGCCAGCTCCTACAATGAGCAGTTCTTC.

This clone was detected once. The chain has TRBV19 and TRBJ2-1; perhaps TRBD2 as D (6 bases). The germline V gene has CDR1 LNHDA and CDR2 SQIVND (reference sequence). V was clipped by 9 bases and J by 8 bases, with 23 bases between them. This CDR3 is 15 amino acids long. The CDR3 DNA reads TGTGCCAGCGCCATCCGGAGGACTATCCTACATGAGCAGTTCTTC. Protein product: CASAIRRTILHEQFF.

By share, this clone counts as large. In DNA form, the CDR3 reads TGTGCCAGCAGCTTTGACGGGAATCAGCCCCAGCATTTT. The encoded protein is CASSFDGNQPQHF. The chain couples TRBV7-9 to TRBJ1-5; D not resolved. Germline V gene lookup returns CDR1 SEHNR and CDR2 FQNEAQ (reference sequence). The CDR3 extends over 13 amino acids. The germline V and J ends were trimmed by 3 bases and 4 bases, with 7 bases remaining between them.

CDR3 amino acids: CAISEPGEPQHF. The CDR3 DNA reads TGTGCCATCAGCGAGCCAGGGGAGCCCCAGCATTTT. J is TRBJ1-5 and V is TRBV10-3, with D perhaps matching TRBD1 (6 bases). V lost 6 bases, J lost 8 bases, and 11 bases lay in between. The CDR3 covers 12 residues. The germline CDR1 and CDR2 sequences are ENHRY and SYGVKD.

The gene calls are TRBV5-1 and TRBJ2-7; 11 bases line up with TRBD2. Germline V gives CDR1 SGHRS, CDR2 YFSETQ. V shed 3 bases, J shed 2 bases, and the junction held 4 bases outside the gene matches. The CDR3 runs 15 residues. The CDR3 DNA sequence: TGCGCCAGCAGCTCGATTAGCGGGAGGGCCTACGAGCAGTACTTC. It translates to CASSSISGRAYEQYF.

This chain connects TRBV11-2 to TRBJ2-2, with 10 nucleotides matching TRBD2. CDR1 is SGHAT, CDR2 FQNNGV, per germline. The CDR3 length is 15 residues. V dropped 4 bases and J dropped 7; count of bases not matched to a gene: 6. CDR3 coding DNA: TGTGCCAGCAGCTCCACTAGCGGGACTGGCGGGGAGCTGTTTTTT. Translating gives CASSSTSGTGGELFF.

This clone was seen only once. V is TRBV10-1 and J is TRBJ2-1, with a tentative D call TRBD2 (6 bases). Per the germline V gene, CDR1 is WNHNN and CDR2 is SYGVQD (reference sequence). CDR3 length: 17 residues. V was cut by 3 bases and J by 3 bases, with 18 bases left in between. CDR3 in amino acids: CASSERTTGVIYNEQFF. The CDR3 DNA is TGCGCCAGCAGTGAAAGGACTACAGGAGTGATCTACAATGAGCAGTTCTTC.

V gene TRBV18 combines with J gene TRBJ2-1, with unresolved D. Germline CDR1 reads KGHSH; CDR2 reads LQKENI. The CDR3 runs to 16 residues. The V and J ends lost 3 bases and 9 bases respectively, with 21 bases between them. The CDR3 loop reads CASSPRNPRSVSEQFF. In nucleotides, the CDR3 is TGTGCCAGCTCACCTAGGAATCCTAGAAGCGTCTCTGAGCAGTTCTTC.

The rearrangement uses TRBV28 and TRBJ1-1, with 7 nucleotides matching TRBD1. V shed 5 bases and J 4 bases; nucleotides not matched to a gene: 10. The CDR3 is 15 amino acids. Germline CDR1 reads MDHEN; CDR2 reads SYDVKM. CDR3 nucleotide sequence: TGTGCCAGCAGTGCCCACAGGGGAAGGGGCACTGAAGCTTTCTTT. It translates to CASSAHRGRGTEAFF.